Listed here are 5 T cell receptor beta chains from one sample, sequenced in a study of blood T cell repertoires in COVID-19. Data came from immunoSEQ multiplex PCR; TCRdb stores just in-frame clones and leaves some out. The sample shows roughly 130,000 clones, about 79% of them seen only once. The sample was PBMCs or T cells enriched from blood (not recorded which). The receptors originated from a man aged 45-65 years who had recovered from COVID-19.

This clone was seen just once. J is TRBJ2-2 and V is TRBV7-8, with a weak D call TRBD2 (5 bases). This CDR3 spans 14 amino acids. The V gene's germline CDR1 is SGHVS and CDR2 FQNEAQ. Trimming cost V 2 bases and J 7 bases, with 11 bases left between them. The DNA of the CDR3 is TGTGCCAGCAGCTTATCCGGGGTGGGCGGGGAGCTGTTTTTT. Translation gives CASSLSGVGGELFF.

This rearrangement joins TRBV18 to TRBJ1-4, with 7 bases matching TRBD1. J lost 6 bases, V lost 6 bases, and 4 bases had no gene match. The CDR3 is made up of 13 amino acids. The germline CDR1 and CDR2 sequences are KGHSH and LQKENI. CDR3 sequence: CASSSGQHEKLFF. In DNA, the CDR3 is TGTGCCAGCTCCTCGGGACAGCATGAAAAACTGTTTTTT.

The CDR3 region has the DNA TGTGCCAGAACAGGGGACGGGGAGACCCAGTACTTC. Translated: CARTGDGETQYF. The chain recombines TRBV6-5 with TRBJ2-5, with TRBD1 identical over 7 bases. From germline, CDR1 is MNHEY and CDR2 SVGAGI. Trimming at V came to 9 bases and at J to 5 bases, leaving 6 bases not matched to a gene. The CDR3 totals 12 residues.

This rearrangement joins TRBV5-1 to TRBJ2-5; a possible D gene is TRBD1 (6 bases). This CDR3 is 13 amino acids long. CDR1 and CDR2 (germline): SGHRS, YFSETQ. The V gene lost 1 base and the J gene lost 4 bases, with 8 bases spanning the gap. The CDR3 DNA reads TGCGCCAGCAGCTTGCAACAGGGAGAGACCCAGTACTTC. This gives the protein CASSLQQGETQYF.

The rearrangement joins TRBV28 to TRBJ2-5; D is perhaps TRBD2 (7 bases). The ends were cut back, 7 bases at V and 4 bases at J, with 19 bases in the middle. This CDR3 region has 15 residues. Looked up from germline, CDR1 is MDHEN and CDR2 is SYDVKM. The CDR3 DNA is TGTGCCAGCACCCCAGGTGGCGGGGGCCGAGAGACCCAGTACTTC. This encodes CASTPGGGGRETQYF.